This T cell receptor beta chain was identified during a study of cytomegalovirus exposure and HLA in healthy donors. Germline-derived CDR1 and CDR2 are MNHNY and SVGAGI (reference sequence). The CDR3 is 16 amino acids. J lost 7 bases, V lost 3 bases, and 11 bases had no gene match. Regarding this clone: Antigen specificity is unknown.

Study-wide points: V- and J-gene trimming of TCR beta was linked (in a later analysis) to a missense DCLRE1C variant. Presence/absence analyses treated sequencing depth as roughly uniform across donors. Overall, approximately 180 TCR beta chains were annotated as cytomegalovirus-associated. For most TCR beta V segments, an earlier analysis put the productive rate at about 90% or about 30% of the time.

Amplification used 60 Vbeta primers and 13 Jbeta primers. Method: immunoSEQ multiplex PCR; TCRdb's copy keeps in-frame clones and lacks some. The repertoire consists of about 150,000 clones, with more than 65% occurring once and the leading ten covering roughly 6%. The sample comprised PBMCs. The source of this sequence is a man aged 50-60 years in good health and CMV-seropositive. V and J are TRBV6-6 and TRBJ2-3, with 9 bases identical to TRBD2. The CDR3 spells CASSYPGTSSRNTQYF. CDR3 nucleotides: TGTGCCAGCAGTTATCCCGGGACTAGCTCACGCAATACGCAGTATTTT.